The 6 T cell receptor beta chains reported below all come from one sample, sequenced in a study of cytomegalovirus exposure and HLA in healthy donors. The PCR ran on 60 Vbeta and 13 Jbeta primers. Sequencing used immunoSEQ multiplex PCR; TCRdb keeps in-frame clones, though not all of them. The sample yields 100,000 to 150,000 clones, approximately 79% seen once. Sequenced: PBMCs. The receptors were sampled from a man in his fifties or sixties in good health and CMV-seropositive.

This rearrangement joins TRBV12-5 to TRBJ2-5; D gene uncertain. The CDR3 length is 11 residues. The germline V and J ends were trimmed by 6 bases and 5 bases, with 7 bases remaining between them. The germline CDR1 and CDR2 sequences are LGHNT and FRNRAP. The CDR3 region is CASGLGETQYF. CDR3 sequence (DNA): TGTGCTAGTGGACTCGGGGAGACCCAGTACTTC. The full variable domain, rest sourced from reference TRBV12-5 and TRBJ2-5, is DARVTQTPRHKVTEMGQEVTMRCQPILGHNTVFWYRQTMMQGLELLAYFRNRAPLDDSGMPKDRFSAEMPDATLATLKIQPSEPRDSAVYFCASGLGETQYFGPGTRLLVL.

The chain carries TRBV6-1 and TRBJ2-5, with 11 bases fitting TRBD2. CDR1 is MNHNS and CDR2 is SASEGT in the germline V gene. The CDR3 totals 15 residues. V lost 6 bases, J lost 5 bases, and 8 bases stayed unmatched. The CDR3 coding sequence is TGTGCCAGCAGCCTCATAGCGGGGGGGCAGGAGACCCAGTACTTC. It translates to CASSLIAGGQETQYF.

This rearrangement joins TRBV4-1 to TRBJ2-2; 7 bases are a match to TRBD2. The V and J ends lost 1 base and 4 bases, in that order; junction bases with no gene match: 12. The germline gives CDR1 MGHRA, CDR2 YSYEKL. CDR3 length: 18 amino acids. The CDR3 DNA reads TGCGCCAGCAGCCAAGCCCCGGGCGGGGGAGGTGGCACCGGGGAGCTGTTTTTT. Translated: CASSQAPGGGGGTGELFF.

This clone has only one observation. The V gene is TRBV10-1, the J gene TRBJ1-2, with TRBD1 as a possible D gene (5 bases). CDR3 length: 12 amino acids. V was shortened by 2 bases and J by 4 bases, with 5 bases between the two germline ends. The germline gives CDR1 WNHNN, CDR2 SYGVQD (reference sequence). The CDR3 reads CASSEDSYGYTF. As DNA, the CDR3 is TGCGCCAGCAGTGAGGACAGCTATGGCTACACCTTC.

The CDR3 here is CASSIGQLAKNIQYF. The CDR3 DNA is TGTGCCAGCAGCATCGGACAGTTAGCCAAAAACATTCAGTACTTC. The genes are TRBV5-6 and TRBJ2-4, with D maybe TRBD1 (6 bases). The germline gives CDR1 SGHDT, CDR2 YYEEEE. V dropped 4 bases and J dropped 0 bases, with 11 bases sitting between them. The length of the CDR3 is 15 residues.

The chain has TRBV11-2 and TRBJ2-7, with D unresolved. V was clipped by 1 base and J by 7 bases, with 17 bases between them. Germline loops: CDR1 SGHAT, CDR2 FQNNGV. The CDR3 length is 15 residues. The CDR3 here is CASSLVGGQRLEQYF. The CDR3 DNA reads as TGTGCCAGCAGCTTAGTAGGTGGTCAGAGGCTAGAGCAGTACTTC.